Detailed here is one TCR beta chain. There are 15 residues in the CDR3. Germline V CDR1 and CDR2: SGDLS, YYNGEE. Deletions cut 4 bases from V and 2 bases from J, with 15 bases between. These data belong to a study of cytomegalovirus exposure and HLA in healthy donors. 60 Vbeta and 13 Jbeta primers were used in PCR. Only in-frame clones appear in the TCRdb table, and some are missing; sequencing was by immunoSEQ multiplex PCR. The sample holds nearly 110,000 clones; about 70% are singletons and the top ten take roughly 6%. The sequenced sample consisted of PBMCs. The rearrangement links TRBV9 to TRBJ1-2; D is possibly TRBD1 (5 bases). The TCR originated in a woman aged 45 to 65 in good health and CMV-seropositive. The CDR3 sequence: CASSPRLGLNYGYTF. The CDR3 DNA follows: TGTGCCAGCAGCCCCCGGTTGGGACTAAACTATGGCTACACCTTC.